The rows below give T cell receptor beta chains drawn from one sample of a study of technical replicates of blood from several donors. Sequencing used immunoSEQ multiplex PCR; TCRdb keeps in-frame clones, though not all of them. The table has roughly 90,000 clones, roughly 95% seen once; the top ten hold around 0.37%. Sequencing was performed on T cells isolated from PBMCs. These receptor sequences come from a human donor in good health. Both conserved end residues are part of each CDR3. A D gene is named only where the DNA matches it firmly. Clone size is given for some rows only: seen once, a few or many times, or a class if the clone is expanded.

>NA|TRBV29-1|15|TRBD1|TRBJ1-2
TGCAGCGTTGTTCGTCTTAGGACAGGGGGCGATGGCTACACCTTC
CSVVRLRTGGDGYTF
>NA|TRBV27|17|TRBD2|TRBJ2-1
TGTGCCAGCAGTTCCACCACTAGCGGGAGTCCCTACAATGAGCAGTTCTTC
CASSSTTSGSPYNEQFF
>once|TRBV5-6|15|NA|TRBJ2-7
TGTGCCAGCAGCACGCCGACAGAAAGCTCCTACGAGCAGTACTTC
CASSTPTESSYEQYF
>NA|TRBV7-9|11|NA|TRBJ2-1
TGTGCCAGCAGCACGAGTTATGAGCAGTTCTTC
CASSTSYEQFF
>NA|TRBV29-1|13|TRBD2|TRBJ2-1
TGCAGCGCTGCGACTAGCGGAGACAATGAGCAGTTCTTC
CSAATSGDNEQFF
>NA|TRBV7-9|17|TRBD1|TRBJ2-7
TGTGCCAGCAGCCCCCGCGGCACAGGGACAGGGGTTGATGAGCAGTACTTC
CASSPRGTGTGVDEQYF
>NA|TRBV27|18|TRBD2|TRBJ2-5
TGTGCCAGCAGTTTTAGGGCTAGCGGGGTGCGGAGGCAAGAGACCCAGTACTTC
CASSFRASGVRRQETQYF
>NA|TRBV29-1|13|NA|TRBJ1-1
TGCAGCGTGTTAGGGACATTGAACACTGAAGCTTTCTTT
CSVLGTLNTEAFF
>NA|TRBV29-1|11|TRBD1|TRBJ1-2
TGCAGCGTCAAGGGGGCAAACGGCTACACCTTC
CSVKGANGYTF
>once|TRBV6-1|13|NA|TRBJ1-2
TGTGCCAGCAGTTCCGGGGGAGGGGGTGGCTACACCTTC
CASSSGGGGGYTF
>NA|TRBV28|15|TRBD2|TRBJ2-1
TGTGCCAGCGTTATGGGGCTAGCGGGCTACAATGAGCAGTTCTTC
CASVMGLAGYNEQFF
>once|TRBV7-2|13|NA|TRBJ2-7
TGTGCCAGCAGCTCGGGGAGCTACTACGAGCAGTACTTC
CASSSGSYYEQYF
>NA|TRBV27|16|NA|TRBJ2-2
TGTGCCAGCAGTTTAATCCCCAGGGGAAGCACCGGGGAGCTGTTTTTT
CASSLIPRGSTGELFF
>once|TRBV30|13|NA|TRBJ1-4
TGTGCCCCCAAACGGCGGGGCTTTGAAAAACTGTTTTTT
CAPKRRGFEKLFF
>once|TRBV6-1|13|TRBD2|TRBJ2-3
TGTGCCAGCGCTAGCGGACGCACAGATACGCAGTATTTT
CASASGRTDTQYF
>NA|TRBV9|21|NA|TRBJ1-3
TGTGCCAGCAGCGTAACTGGAAGGACAATCCCCTTCCTGAGCTCTGGAAACACCATATATTTT
CASSVTGRTIPFLSSGNTIYF
>NA|TRBV29-1|15|TRBD1|TRBJ2-7
TGCAGCGTTGAAGATAGGACAGGGGAGGCTTACGAGCAGTACTTC
CSVEDRTGEAYEQYF
>NA|TRBV7-8|15|NA|TRBJ1-2
TGTGCCAGCAGCTTTCCAACAGGGAGGGACTATGGCTACACCTTC
CASSFPTGRDYGYTF
>NA|TRBV19|16|TRBD1|TRBJ1-5
TGTGCCAGTAGTAAAATTGGGACAGGGGGGCATCAGCCCCAGCATTTT
CASSKIGTGGHQPQHF
>NA|TRBV19|15|NA|TRBJ1-2
TGTGCCAGTAGTTGGGGACAAGGGACTAACTATGGCTACACCTTC
CASSWGQGTNYGYTF
>NA|TRBV11-3|15|NA|TRBJ2-6
TGTGCCAGCAGCTTAGGGGCGCCGGGGGCCAACGTCCTGACTTTC
CASSLGAPGANVLTF
>NA|TRBV20-1|11|NA|TRBJ2-7
TGCAGTGCTTACCGGGATCACGAGCAGTACTTC
CSAYRDHEQYF
>NA|TRBV9|13|TRBD1|TRBJ1-1
TGTGCCAGCAGCGACAGGGGGATCACTGAAGCTTTCTTT
CASSDRGITEAFF
>NA|TRBV2|13|NA|TRBJ2-1
TGTGCCAGTTGGACAGAGCATTACAATGAGCAGTTCTTC
CASWTEHYNEQFF
>NA|TRBV13|14|NA|TRBJ1-2
TGTGCCAGCAGCTTAGACAGGTCTATCTATGGCTACACCTTC
CASSLDRSIYGYTF
>NA|TRBV4-2|16|TRBD2|TRBJ2-1
TGTGCCAGCAGCCTAAATGGGGGAGGGGATTACAATGAGCAGTTCTTC
CASSLNGGGDYNEQFF
>NA|TRBV5-1|16|NA|TRBJ2-1
TGCGCCAGCAGCACTCGCCTAGATGGGTCCTACAATGAGCAGTTCTTC
CASSTRLDGSYNEQFF
>NA|TRBV6-5|14|TRBD1|TRBJ2-7
TGTGCCAGCAGTTACTCAGGGACAGCTTACGAGCAGTACTTC
CASSYSGTAYEQYF
>once|TRBV28|15|TRBD2|TRBJ2-3
TGTGCCAGCGGACCCCTAGCGGGAGGTACAGATACGCAGTATTTT
CASGPLAGGTDTQYF
>NA|TRBV5-1|14|NA|TRBJ1-2
TGCGCCAGCAGCTTGGACGGGAGGAACTATGGCTACACCTTC
CASSLDGRNYGYTF
>NA|TRBV9|14|TRBD1|TRBJ1-2
TGTGCCAGCGAGGGACAGGAAGCTAACTATGGCTACACCTTC
CASEGQEANYGYTF
>once|TRBV10-3|15|NA|TRBJ1-3
TGTGCCATCAGTGAGTCAGCAGGGGCTGGAAACACCATATATTTT
CAISESAGAGNTIYF
>NA|TRBV11-3|17|TRBD2|TRBJ2-7
TGTGCCAGCAGCTTGGGACTAGCGGGAGTAATCGCCTACGAGCAGTACTTC
CASSLGLAGVIAYEQYF
>NA|TRBV6-6|14|NA|TRBJ1-2
TGTGCCAGCAGTTACTTAGACTTTAACTATGGCTACACCTTC
CASSYLDFNYGYTF
>NA|TRBV5-8|13|NA|TRBJ2-7
TGTGCCAGCAGCTTGGGCAACTTCTACGAGCAGTACTTC
CASSLGNFYEQYF
>NA|TRBV9|14|NA|TRBJ1-5
TGTGCCAGCAGCGTAGGTACAGGGAATCAGCCCCAGCATTTT
CASSVGTGNQPQHF
>NA|TRBV19|15|TRBD1|TRBJ2-1
TGTGCCAGTAGTCCGGACAGGGATTCCTACAATGAGCAGTTCTTC
CASSPDRDSYNEQFF
>NA|TRBV18|14|NA|TRBJ2-1
TGTGCCAGCTCACCACCGGCTCAGGTCAATGAGCAGTTCTTC
CASSPPAQVNEQFF
>NA|TRBV5-1|14|TRBD2|TRBJ2-3
TGCGCCAGCGGACTAGCGGGACACAGAGATACGCAGTATTTT
CASGLAGHRDTQYF
>NA|TRBV7-8|16|TRBD1|TRBJ2-3
TGTGCCAGCAGCTTAGTTGACAGGGGTCTTAGAGGTTGGCAGTATTTT
CASSLVDRGLRGWQYF
>NA|TRBV7-6|12|NA|TRBJ2-5
TGTGCCAGCAGCTTAGCGTCGGAGACCCAGTACTTC
CASSLASETQYF
>NA|TRBV4-1|18|NA|TRBJ1-3
TGCGCCAGCAGCCCAACTGGTCTCCCCCCCCGTTCTGGAAACACCATATATTTT
CASSPTGLPPRSGNTIYF
>once|TRBV6-5|16|TRBD1|TRBJ1-4
TGTGCCAGCAGTTACTCCGAAAGTACAGGGGGAGAAAAACTGTTTTTT
CASSYSESTGGEKLFF
>NA|TRBV6-5|16|NA|TRBJ1-2
TGTGCCAGCAGTTCCTTAACAGGGTTAATCGGGAATGGCTACACCTTC
CASSSLTGLIGNGYTF
>once|TRBV4-1|18|TRBD1|TRBJ2-1
TGCGCCAGCAGCCAAGTCCTTCCCCTTAGGCAGGGGGCCGCGGGGCAGTTCTTC
CASSQVLPLRQGAAGQFF